This T cell receptor beta chain was sequenced for a study of blood T cell repertoires in COVID-19. Study-level background: COVID-19 samples collected from the United States, Italy and Spain covered acute and convalescent phases.

The V end was cut by 2 bases, the J end by 1 base, with 5 bases between. The CDR3 covers 13 residues. From germline, CDR1 is LGHDT and CDR2 YNNKEL (reference sequence). Assay: immunoSEQ multiplex PCR; the TCRdb copy retains only in-frame clones and omits some. Among approximately 250,000 clones listed, more than 75% were seen once. Sequencing was performed on peripheral blood. This receptor was taken from a man aged 40-49 years with active or convalescent COVID-19. The V call is TRBV3-1 (or the pseudogene TRBV3-2), the J call TRBJ1-1; no definite D call. The CDR3 loop is CASSQKRNTEAFF. CDR3 sequence (DNA): TGTGCCAGCAGCCAAAAGCGGAACACTGAAGCTTTCTTT.